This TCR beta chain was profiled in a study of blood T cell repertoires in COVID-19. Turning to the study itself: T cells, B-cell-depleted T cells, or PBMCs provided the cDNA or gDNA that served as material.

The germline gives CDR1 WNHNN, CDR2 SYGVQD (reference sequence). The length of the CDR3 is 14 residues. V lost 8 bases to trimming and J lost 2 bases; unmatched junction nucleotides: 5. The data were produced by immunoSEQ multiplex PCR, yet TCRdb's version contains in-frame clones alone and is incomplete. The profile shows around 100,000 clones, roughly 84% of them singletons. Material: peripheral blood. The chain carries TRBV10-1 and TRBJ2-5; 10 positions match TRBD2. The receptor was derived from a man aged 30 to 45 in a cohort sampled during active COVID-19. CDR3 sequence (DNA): TGCGCCAGCGGGAATAGCGGGGGGCAAGAGACCCAGTACTTC. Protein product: CASGNSGGQETQYF.